The 22 T cell receptor beta chains below come from one sample, sequenced in a study of regulatory T cells in long-lasting Graves disease (dated by TCRdb to the early 2020s). The time point label here, explained by the study, means: newly diagnosed GD, antithyroid drugs for less than 3 months. RNA was extracted from PBMCs in TRIzol for both TCR sequencing and RNA sequencing. Library preparation employed multiplex PCR. TCRdb shows the sequencer as Illumina HiSeq 4000. TCR beta libraries were built with iRepertoire HTBI primers and Arm-PCR amplification of CDR3 regions. TCRdb's own reprocessing of the public reads used fastp at Q25 and MiXCR and kept productive beta chains. Every CDR3 protein is listed once, alongside the most common genes and DNA of its rows. The sample contains under 500,000 distinct CDR3 sequences, about 15% of them found a single time. The biggest ten clones account for 9.5% to 12% of the sample.

The same data also went into a second study, on T cells in Graves' hyperthyroidism and ophthalmopathy.

The starting material was peripheral blood mononuclear cells (PBMCs), obtained at new diagnosis, from a patient treated with antithyroid drugs. The receptors stem from a woman in her twenties or thirties with Graves disease. Donor details come from another sample of the same person, matched by shared clones.

This clonotype was found a few times. The chain links TRBV29-1 to TRBJ1-4; 9 bases map to TRBD1. Germline trimming cut 4 bases from V and 0 bases from J; bases unmatched to any gene: 0. The CDR3 has 14 residues. Looked up from germline, CDR1 is SQVTM and CDR2 is ANQGSEA. The CDR3 loop reads CSVGDRATNEKLFF. The DNA for the CDR3 is TGCAGCGTTGGGGACAGGGCAACTAATGAAAAACTGTTTTTT. Looking up the rest from reference TRBV29-1 and TRBJ1-4 gives the full variable domain: SAVISQKPSRDICQRGTSLTIQCQVDSQVTMMFWYRQQPGQSLTLIATANQGSEATYESGFVIDKFPISRPNLTFSTLTVSNMSPEDSSIYLCSVGDRATNEKLFFGSGTQLSVL.

This clonotype was recorded at least ten times. The chain employs TRBV2 and TRBJ1-2; D perhaps matches TRBD1 (6 bases). There are 14 residues in the CDR3. Germline-derived CDR1 and CDR2 are SNHLY and FYNNEI. Deletions cut 6 bases from V and 3 bases from J, with 14 bases between. CDR3 in amino acids: CASRGLQGDYGYTF. CDR3 nucleotide sequence: TGTGCCAGCAGAGGACTACAGGGAGACTATGGCTACACCTTC.

This clonotype was counted at least ten times. The chain couples TRBV11-3 to TRBJ2-7; 9 bases line up with TRBD2. Germline V gene lookup returns CDR1 SGHNT and CDR2 YENEEA. This CDR3 is built from 14 residues. Germline trimming cut 3 bases from V and 3 bases from J; bases unmatched to any gene: 3. The DNA of the CDR3 is TGTGCCAGCAGCTTGGGAGCGGGGGGCTACGAGCAGTACTTC. It translates to CASSLGAGGYEQYF.

This clonotype came up once. A read error likely explains this, since a far larger clone differs by one base. The chain combines TRBV6-5 with TRBJ2-7, with D perhaps TRBD1 (5 bases). Germline CDR1 and CDR2: MNHEY and SVGAGI. This CDR3 region has 15 residues. The V gene lost 4 bases and the J gene lost 2 bases, with 15 bases spanning the gap. The CDR3 DNA reads TGTGCCAGCAGTTTCAAGGAAGGGGATACCTACGAGCAGTACTTC. Amino acid sequence: CASSFKEGDTYEQYF.

To note about this clonotype: Being one base from a much bigger clone, this may be a read error. The gene calls are TRBV7-2 and TRBJ2-3; D remains unclear. Per germline, CDR1 SGHTA and CDR2 FQGNSA. Between the trimmed V and J ends, which lost 8 bases and 1 base, there was a span of 16 bases. The CDR3 has 15 amino acids. CDR3 loop: CASGPPGAGTDTQYF. Written as DNA, the CDR3 is TGTGCCAGCGGCCCCCCGGGCGCCGGCACAGATACGCAGTATTTT.

This clonotype showed up many times. V gene TRBV7-2 combines with J gene TRBJ2-2; D is uncertain. The CDR3 extends over 12 amino acids. The germline CDR1 and CDR2 sequences are SGHTA and FQGNSA. V lost 6 bases to trimming and J lost 7 bases, with 9 bases between them. As DNA, the CDR3 is TGTGCCAGCAGTTCTGAGAGCGGGGAGCTGTTTTTT. Amino acids: CASSSESGELFF.

This chain connects TRBV18 to TRBJ2-1; 13 bases fit TRBD2. The CDR3 has 19 amino acids. CDR1 and CDR2 from the germline V gene are KGHSH and LQKENI. J was trimmed by 1 base and V by 2 bases; bases with no gene match: 8. CDR3 in DNA: TGTGCCAGCTCACCATCCTCCGGGACTAGCGGGACGTCCTACAATGAGCAGTTCTTC. It specifies CASSPSSGTSGTSYNEQFF. The variable domain in full, with the rest retrieved from reference TRBV18 and TRBJ2-1, is NAGVMQNPRHLVRRRGQEARLRCSPMKGHSHVYWYRQLPEEGLKFMVYLQKENIIDESGMPKERFSAEFPKEGPSILRIQQVVRGDSAAYFCASSPSSGTSGTSYNEQFFGPGTRLTVL.

This clonotype was detected a few times. V gene TRBV7-2 combines with J gene TRBJ1-6; 11 bases agree with TRBD1. Germline V gene lookup returns CDR1 SGHTA and CDR2 FQGNSA. The CDR3 runs to 18 residues. The trim removed 1 base at V and 9 bases at J, leaving 11 bases unmatched. The CDR3 loop is CASSLEGQGAQSGSPLHF. CDR3 DNA sequence: TGTGCCAGCAGCTTAGAAGGACAGGGGGCGCAAAGTGGTTCACCCCTCCACTTT. The full variable domain, in which reference TRBV7-2 and TRBJ1-6 provide the parts outside the CDR3, is GAGVSQSPSNKVTEKGKDVELRCDPISGHTALYWYRQSLGQGLEFLIYFQGNSAPDKSGLPSDRFSAERTGGSVSTLTIQRTQQEDSAVYLCASSLEGQGAQSGSPLHFGNGTRLTVT.

Many counts were recorded for this clonotype. As DNA, the CDR3 is TGTGCCAGCAGCTTGCCGGGACTCCAAAATGAGCAGTTCTTC. Translated: CASSLPGLQNEQFF. This chain joins TRBV11-2 and TRBJ2-1, with D possibly being TRBD2 (6 bases). V lost 3 bases, J lost 7 bases, and 13 bases lay in between. The CDR3 runs to 14 residues. CDR1 and CDR2 (germline): SGHAT, FQNNGV.

J is TRBJ1-5 and V is TRBV19; D unresolved. The V gene lost 1 base and the J gene lost 0 bases, with 10 bases spanning the gap. CDR1 and CDR2 from the germline V gene are LNHDA and SQIVND (reference sequence). CDR3 length: 16 amino acids. The CDR3 region has the DNA TGTGCCAGTAGTATAGGCTTAGGGATTAGCAATCAGCCCCAGCATTTT. Protein sequence: CASSIGLGISNQPQHF. The complete variable domain, with remaining parts taken from reference TRBV19 and TRBJ1-5, reads DGGITQSPKYLFRKEGQNVTLSCEQNLNHDAMYWYRQDPGQGLRLIYYSQIVNDFQKGDIAEGYSVSREKKESFPLTVTSAQKNPTAFYLCASSIGLGISNQPQHFGDGTRLSIL.

This clonotype was observed a handful of times. The V and J genes are TRBV6-5 and TRBJ1-2; perhaps TRBD1 as D (5 bases). The germline V gene encodes CDR1 MNHEY and CDR2 SVGAGI. Trimming took off 4 bases at V and 0 bases at J, with 6 bases between the two ends. CDR3 length: 13 amino acids. The CDR3 coding sequence is TGTGCCAGCAGTTCGGGACCTAACTATGGCTACACCTTC. This encodes CASSSGPNYGYTF.

This clonotype was seen at least ten times. This chain uses TRBV12-3 or TRBV12-4 with TRBJ2-5, with a possible D match to TRBD1 (5 bases). There are 13 residues in the CDR3. V was trimmed by 3 bases and J by 5 bases, leaving 10 bases between them. For the CDR3, the DNA is TGTGCCAGCAGTTTCCAGGGTCGGGAGACCCAGTACTTC. Protein product: CASSFQGRETQYF.

This rearrangement joins TRBV20-1 to TRBJ1-6; perhaps TRBD1 as D (5 bases). V lost 1 base and J 1 base, leaving 8 bases between the germline ends. Germline V gene sequence: CDR1 DFQATT, CDR2 SNEGSKA (reference sequence). This CDR3 is built from 15 residues. The CDR3 region has the DNA TGCAGTGCTAGAGGGGGGGTATCCTATAATTCACCCCTCCACTTT. As protein: CSARGGVSYNSPLHF.

This clonotype has a count of ten or more. The CDR3 is CASSLAPSSYNEQFF. CDR3 bases: TGTGCCAGCAGCTTAGCGCCGAGCTCCTACAATGAGCAGTTCTTC. V and J are TRBV11-2 and TRBJ2-1, with no clear D. This CDR3 is built from 15 residues. CDR1 SGHAT and CDR2 FQNNGV come from the germline V gene. Trimming left V 1 base short and J 0 bases short, with 7 bases between.

The rearrangement uses TRBV7-6 and TRBJ2-5; the match to TRBD2 covers 10 bases. V lost 5 bases and J lost 2; bases outside the gene matches: 14. Germline V gene data show CDR1 as SGHVS and CDR2 as FNYEAQ. There are 18 residues in the CDR3. The CDR3 spells CASSPHPGGAGGQETQYF. The CDR3 DNA reads as TGTGCCAGCAGCCCACATCCCGGGGGAGCGGGAGGGCAAGAGACCCAGTACTTC.

In this sample, this clonotype turned up many times. This chain joins TRBV15 and TRBJ2-7; D perhaps matches TRBD2 (5 bases). The germline CDR1 and CDR2 sequences are LNHNV and YYDKDF (reference sequence). There are 15 residues in the CDR3. Trimming shortened V by 0 bases and J by 5 bases, and 14 bases separated the two germline ends. CDR3 residues: CATSRERDIKNEQYF. CDR3 DNA sequence: TGTGCCACCAGCAGAGAACGGGATATCAAGAACGAGCAGTACTTC.

This clonotype was seen ten or more times. V is TRBV11-2 and J is TRBJ2-2, with no clear D. The germline V and J ends were trimmed by 4 bases and 3 bases, with 15 bases remaining between them. The CDR3 loop spans 16 amino acids. Looked up from germline, CDR1 is SGHAT and CDR2 is FQNNGV. The CDR3 DNA follows: TGTGCCAGCAGCTCTCGCAGAGCTGGCTACACCGGGGAGCTGTTTTTT. Translating gives CASSSRRAGYTGELFF.

This rearrangement joins TRBV7-2 to TRBJ2-6; D is uncertain. Germline V gene lookup returns CDR1 SGHTA and CDR2 FQGNSA. The germline V and J ends were trimmed by 3 bases and 2 bases, with 8 bases remaining between them. The CDR3 has 15 residues. The CDR3 nucleotides read TGTGCCAGCAGCTTCAACAGTCCTGGGGCCAACGTCCTGACTTTC. This codes for CASSFNSPGANVLTF.

This clonotype was counted at least ten times. The CDR3 here is CATSRDRGEGGTDTQYF. The CDR3 bases are TGTGCCACCAGCAGAGATCGGGGTGAAGGGGGGACAGATACGCAGTATTTT. The rearrangement links TRBV15 to TRBJ2-3; either TRBD1 or TRBD2 may supply D (6 bases each). Trimming removed 0 bases at V and 3 bases at J, with 16 bases between. The length of the CDR3 is 17 residues. Germline V gives CDR1 LNHNV, CDR2 YYDKDF (reference sequence).

The CDR3 reads CASSTDRQGTENTEAFF. CDR3 DNA sequence: TGTGCCAGTAGTACGGACCGCCAAGGGACAGAGAACACTGAAGCTTTCTTT. The rearrangement links TRBV19 to TRBJ1-1; 7 nucleotides match TRBD1. Trimming at V came to 4 bases and at J to 1 base, leaving 12 bases not matched to a gene. CDR1 is LNHDA and CDR2 is SQIVND in the germline V gene (reference sequence). The CDR3 extends over 17 amino acids.

This clonotype occurred many times. The chain recombines TRBV30 with TRBJ2-7, with D tentatively TRBD2 (6 bases). This CDR3 comprises 13 residues. In germline, CDR1 is GTSNPN, CDR2 SVGIG (reference sequence). V was clipped by 5 bases and J by 2 bases, with 13 bases between them. CDR3 sequence: CAWRDFRTYEQYF. The CDR3 nucleotides are TGTGCCTGGCGGGACTTCAGGACCTACGAGCAGTACTTC.

The rearrangement uses TRBV6-5 and TRBJ1-1; no clear D. V was cut by 2 bases and J by 11 bases, with 12 bases left in between. The germline CDR1 and CDR2 sequences are MNHEY and SVGAGI. This CDR3 is built from 12 residues. The DNA for the CDR3 is TGTGCCAGCAGTTACCCTCAAGAAGAGGCTTTCTTT. It yields the protein CASSYPQEEAFF.